Below, one T cell receptor (beta chain) is given with its context. Sequenced by immunoSEQ multiplex PCR; TCRdb stores in-frame clones only, minus some. The data show about 2 million clones, about 95% seen once. These data come from a study of shared clonotypes between healthy human individuals. Naive CD8 isolation took CD45RO-negative cells positively selected for CCR7 and excluded terminally differentiated effector memory CD45RA+ cells. The study drew its donors from healthy HIV-negative adults without recent acute infections or vaccinations. Per the germline V gene, CDR1 is MNHNS and CDR2 is SASEGT. Deletions cut 0 bases from V and 6 bases from J, with 14 bases between. The CDR3 contains 15 residues.

The receptor was derived from a man aged 18-30 years in good health. Sequencing input: naive CD8+ T cells sorted from blood. The chain combines TRBV6-1 with TRBJ1-2; D is ambiguous. CDR3 in DNA: TGTGCCAGCAGTGAAGCGCAGTACGCACTCGATGGCTACACCTTC. Amino acid sequence: CASSEAQYALDGYTF.